These T cell receptor beta chains were read from a single sample in a study of blood T cell repertoires in COVID-19. This table comes from immunoSEQ multiplex PCR, and its TCRdb copy is limited to in-frame clones, with some not included. Here the sample spans about 240,000 clones, 82% being singletons. The sample taken for sequencing was peripheral blood. Receptor source: a woman aged 18-29 years with acute or convalescent COVID-19. Both conserved end residues are part of each CDR3. The D gene is left open where the match is weak. Expanded clones are given a class, and other clones once, few, many or no size at all.

TRBJ1-5 TRBV6-1 . . TGTGCCAGCAGTGAAGCGTGGGGGGAGGGAGATCAGCCCCAGCATTTT CASSEAWGEGDQPQHF
TRBJ2-7 TRBV9 . TRBD2 TGTGCCAGCAGCGCTACTAGCGGGACGTACGAGCAGTACTTC CASSATSGTYEQYF
TRBJ2-3 TRBV9 . TRBD2 TGTGCCAGCAGCGAACCGGGACTAGCGGGATCATATACGCAGTATTTT CASSEPGLAGSYTQYF
TRBJ2-5 TRBV7-2 . . TGTGCCAGCAGCTTAGCCCCCTCAGGCGGGGAGACCCAGTACTTC CASSLAPSGGETQYF
TRBJ2-7 TRBV5-4 . . TGTGCCAGCAGCTTGGGACAGAACTACGAGCAGTACTTC CASSLGQNYEQYF
TRBJ1-3 TRBV4-3 . . TGCGCCAGCAGCCAAGATTCAGTTACCTCTGGAAACACCATATATTTT CASSQDSVTSGNTIYF
TRBJ2-7 TRBV6-5 once . TGTGCCAGCAGTTCGGGGGCCTACGAGCAGTACTTC CASSSGAYEQYF
TRBJ2-3 TRBV29-1 . TRBD2 TGCAGCGTTGATCGGGGTTCAGATAGCGGGACTAGCACAGATACGCAGTATTTT CSVDRGSDSGTSTDTQYF
TRBJ2-7 TRBV28 . TRBD1 TGTGCCAGCAGCCGAACCGGGACAGGAGGCTACGAGCAGTACTTC CASSRTGTGGYEQYF
TRBJ2-7 TRBV6-5 . TRBD1 TGTGCCAGCAGTTACTTAGGGACAGGGGGTCGGGAGCAGTACTTC CASSYLGTGGREQYF
TRBJ2-5 TRBV3-1/TRBV3-2 . TRBD2 TGTGCCAGCAGCCAAGATCAGCTAGCGGGAGGCCAAGAGACCCAGTACTTC CASSQDQLAGGQETQYF
TRBJ2-5 TRBV28 . TRBD1 TGTGCCAGCAGTCCATACCCCGGGACAGGGGACCCAAAAGAGACCCAGTACTTC CASSPYPGTGDPKETQYF
TRBJ1-1 TRBV6-5 once TRBD1 TGTGCCAGCGAGCGGGGGGGGACAGGGCTTACTGAAGCTTTCTTT CASERGGTGLTEAFF
TRBJ2-7 TRBV5-8 . . TGTGCCAGCAGCTATGACTCCAACTCCTACGAGCAGTACTTC CASSYDSNSYEQYF
TRBJ2-5 TRBV6-1 . TRBD1 TGTGCCAGCAGTGAATTAGGGCAGGGGGCCGGAGAGACCCAGTACTTC CASSELGQGAGETQYF
TRBJ1-2 TRBV6-1 . . TGTGCCAGCAGCCCCGACAGCGACTATGGCTACACCTTC CASSPDSDYGYTF
TRBJ2-7 TRBV13 . TRBD1 TGTGCCAGCAGCGGGGGGACAGGGGGCTACGAGCAGTACTTC CASSGGTGGYEQYF
TRBJ2-7 TRBV4-1 . TRBD2 TGCGCCAGCAGCCCGATGGGAGGGAGCTCCTACGAGCAGTACTTC CASSPMGGSSYEQYF
TRBJ1-4 TRBV7-2 . TRBD1 TGTGCCAGCAGCTTAATAACAGGGGGCTTTGAAAAACTGTTTTTT CASSLITGGFEKLFF
TRBJ2-1 TRBV29-1 . . TGCAGCGTTGGGCCTTACAATGAGCAGTTCTTC CSVGPYNEQFF
TRBJ1-1 TRBV11-3 few TRBD1 TGTGCCAGCAGCTTTGACAGGGGCACTGAAGCTTTCTTT CASSFDRGTEAFF
TRBJ2-7 TRBV6-2/TRBV6-3 . TRBD1 TGTGCCAGCAGTTACTCTACTTCCTCCGGGACAGGACTCTACGAGCAGTACTTC CASSYSTSSGTGLYEQYF
TRBJ1-2 TRBV5-6 . . TGTGCCAGCAGCTTGCGATTGGGAGATCCATATGGCTACACCTTC CASSLRLGDPYGYTF
TRBJ1-1 TRBV30 . TRBD1 TGTGCCTGGAATACGGACAGGACGAACACTGAAGCTTTCTTT CAWNTDRTNTEAFF
TRBJ2-3 TRBV9 . . TGTGCCAGCAGCGTATCGTCGGGGAGCACAGATACGCAGTATTTT CASSVSSGSTDTQYF
TRBJ2-7 TRBV5-6 . TRBD1 TGTGCCAGCAGCTCGGGACAGGCGGACTACGAGCAGTACTTC CASSSGQADYEQYF
TRBJ1-1 TRBV30 . TRBD1 TGTGCCTGGGCCATTTCGCTTTTGACAGGGCGAGGGGGGACTGAAGCTTTCTTT CAWAISLLTGRGGTEAFF
TRBJ1-5 TRBV6-6 . . TGTGCCAGCAGTTCAGACAGCCTCAATCAGCCCCAGCATTTT CASSSDSLNQPQHF
TRBJ2-1 TRBV15 . TRBD2 TGTGCCACCAGCAGGGACCGAGCGGGAGGAAAATCCAATGAGCAGTTCTTC CATSRDRAGGKSNEQFF
TRBJ2-7 TRBV19 . TRBD1 TGTGCCAGTAGTAGGGACAGTTACTACGAGCAGTACTTC CASSRDSYYEQYF
TRBJ2-1 TRBV5-1 . . TGCGCCAGCAGCCAGCCAGGGAATGAGCAGTTCTTC CASSQPGNEQFF
TRBJ2-7 TRBV7-2 . TRBD1 TGTGCCAGCAGCTTAGGGGACAGGGACTACGAGCAGTACTTC CASSLGDRDYEQYF
TRBJ1-4 TRBV18 . . TGTGCCAGCTCACCACCGTTGATTGGTGGGGGACAAACTAATGAAAAACTGTTTTTT CASSPPLIGGGQTNEKLFF
TRBJ2-7 TRBV18 . TRBD1 TGTGCCAGCTCACCGGCTCGGACAGGGTTCGACTCCTACGAGCAGTACTTC CASSPARTGFDSYEQYF
TRBJ2-7 TRBV6-5 . TRBD2 TGTGCCAGCCTTGGACTAGCGGGAGTCTTCCACGAGCAGTACTTC CASLGLAGVFHEQYF
TRBJ2-2 TRBV29-1 . TRBD1 TGCAGCGTTGTAATCCGGGACAGGGAGAACACCGGGGAGCTGTTTTTT CSVVIRDRENTGELFF
TRBJ1-5 TRBV23-1 . TRBD1 TGCGCCAGCAGGCCGTACAGGGGCTACGATCAGCCCCAGCATTTT CASRPYRGYDQPQHF
TRBJ1-1 TRBV19 . TRBD1 TGTGCCAGTAGTATAGAAAGGGGACAGGAAATGCGGCGAGCTTTCTTT CASSIERGQEMRRAFF
TRBJ1-3 TRBV5-1 once TRBD1 TGCGCCAGCAGCTCCCAGGGGGTTGGAAACACCATATATTTT CASSSQGVGNTIYF
TRBJ2-5 TRBV2 . . TGTGCCAGCAGTGAAGCGCTTGGCAGGGGAGGGGAGACCCAGTACTTC CASSEALGRGGETQYF
TRBJ1-6 TRBV7-6 . TRBD1 TGTGCCAGCAGCTTAGGGGGAGGGACAGGGAATTCACCCCTCCACTTT CASSLGGGTGNSPLHF
TRBJ2-1 TRBV14 few . TGTGCCAGCAGCCCGGGACACCTAAAAGGCAATGAGCAGTTCTTC CASSPGHLKGNEQFF
TRBJ2-7 TRBV19 . . TGTGCCAGTAGTATGGGGCTTAGAAGGGTGACCTACGAGCAGTACTTC CASSMGLRRVTYEQYF
TRBJ2-1 TRBV6-2/TRBV6-3 . TRBD2 TGTGCCAGCACCCCGGGACTAGCACGCAATGAGCAGTTCTTC CASTPGLARNEQFF